This is a list of T cell receptor beta chains from one sample in a study of blood T cell repertoires in COVID-19. Assay used: immunoSEQ multiplex PCR; TCRdb lists only in-frame clones, some missing. The sample lists roughly 200,000 clones, 85% to 90% occurring once. Sequencing used peripheral blood. The receptor source for this set is a woman aged 55-75 years with acute or convalescent COVID-19. CDR3s include the opening cysteine and the closing phenylalanine or tryptophan. D genes are given only for firm matches. Part of the rows lack a size; the others show once, few, many or a class for expanded clones.

V gene: TRBV6-6; CDR3 length: 16; clone size: -; D gene: TRBD1; J gene: TRBJ1-6; CDR3 protein: CASSYSPGQGNSPLHF; CDR3 DNA: TGTGCCAGCAGTTACTCCCCGGGACAGGGTAATTCACCCCTCCACTTT
V gene: TRBV3-1/TRBV3-2; CDR3 length: 12; clone size: once; D gene: -; J gene: TRBJ1-1; CDR3 protein: CASSQVGTEAFF; CDR3 DNA: TGTGCCAGCAGCCAAGTCGGTACTGAAGCTTTCTTT
V gene: TRBV28; CDR3 length: 15; clone size: -; D gene: TRBD1; J gene: TRBJ1-5; CDR3 protein: CASSFRLGGNQPQHF; CDR3 DNA: TGTGCCAGCAGTTTTCGTCTAGGGGGCAACCAGCCCCAGCATTTT
V gene: TRBV9; CDR3 length: 17; clone size: once; D gene: TRBD2; J gene: TRBJ2-5; CDR3 protein: CASSARLAEPSRETQYF; CDR3 DNA: TGTGCCAGCAGCGCGAGACTAGCGGAACCCAGCAGAGAGACCCAGTACTTC
V gene: TRBV5-1; CDR3 length: 16; clone size: -; D gene: TRBD1; J gene: TRBJ2-5; CDR3 protein: CASSWGQEALQETQYF; CDR3 DNA: TGCGCCAGCAGCTGGGGACAGGAGGCACTTCAAGAGACCCAGTACTTC
V gene: TRBV18; CDR3 length: 15; clone size: few; D gene: TRBD1; J gene: TRBJ1-2; CDR3 protein: CASSPRQGPPYGYTF; CDR3 DNA: TGTGCCAGCTCACCTCGACAGGGGCCCCCCTATGGCTACACCTTC
V gene: TRBV3-1/TRBV3-2; CDR3 length: 14; clone size: -; D gene: -; J gene: TRBJ1-2; CDR3 protein: CASSQEGGVNGYTF; CDR3 DNA: TGTGCCAGCAGCCAAGAGGGGGGGGTTAATGGCTACACCTTC
V gene: TRBV3-1/TRBV3-2; CDR3 length: 16; clone size: once; D gene: -; J gene: TRBJ2-6; CDR3 protein: CASSQAQVSGANVLTF; CDR3 DNA: TGTGCCAGCAGCCAAGCACAGGTCTCTGGGGCCAACGTCCTGACTTTC
V gene: TRBV19; CDR3 length: 14; clone size: -; D gene: TRBD2; J gene: TRBJ2-1; CDR3 protein: CASRKREGHNEQFF; CDR3 DNA: TGTGCCAGTAGGAAGCGGGAGGGCCACAATGAGCAGTTCTTC
V gene: TRBV28; CDR3 length: 14; clone size: once; D gene: TRBD2; J gene: TRBJ2-2; CDR3 protein: CASGGLAATGELFF; CDR3 DNA: TGTGCCAGCGGGGGACTAGCGGCGACCGGGGAGCTGTTTTTT
V gene: TRBV6-2/TRBV6-3; CDR3 length: 17; clone size: -; D gene: -; J gene: TRBJ2-1; CDR3 protein: CASSYSPGSRTYNEQFF; CDR3 DNA: TGTGCCAGCAGTTACTCGCCCGGGAGTAGGACCTACAATGAGCAGTTCTTC
V gene: TRBV29-1; CDR3 length: 15; clone size: -; D gene: -; J gene: TRBJ1-1; CDR3 protein: CSGQGGRGWNTEAFF; CDR3 DNA: TGCAGCGGCCAAGGGGGTAGGGGCTGGAACACTGAAGCTTTCTTT
V gene: TRBV6-5; CDR3 length: 15; clone size: once; D gene: TRBD1; J gene: TRBJ1-3; CDR3 protein: CASRPGTASGNTIYF; CDR3 DNA: TGTGCCAGCAGACCAGGGACAGCCTCTGGAAACACCATATATTTT
V gene: TRBV4-2; CDR3 length: 17; clone size: once; D gene: TRBD2; J gene: TRBJ2-2; CDR3 protein: CASSQGRLAGGSGELFF; CDR3 DNA: TGTGCCAGCAGCCAAGGACGACTAGCGGGAGGATCCGGGGAGCTGTTTTTT
V gene: TRBV19; CDR3 length: 13; clone size: -; D gene: -; J gene: TRBJ2-3; CDR3 protein: CASRRRGTDTQYF; CDR3 DNA: TGTGCTAGTAGGCGGAGGGGCACAGATACGCAGTATTTT
V gene: TRBV27; CDR3 length: 17; clone size: -; D gene: TRBD2; J gene: TRBJ2-1; CDR3 protein: CASSSYQGLASYNEQFF; CDR3 DNA: TGTGCCAGCAGCAGCTACCAGGGACTAGCGAGCTACAATGAGCAGTTCTTC
V gene: TRBV2; CDR3 length: 12; clone size: -; D gene: TRBD1; J gene: TRBJ1-1; CDR3 protein: CASSMTGLEAFF; CDR3 DNA: TGTGCCAGCAGTATGACAGGGCTTGAAGCTTTCTTT
V gene: TRBV27; CDR3 length: 14; clone size: once; D gene: TRBD1; J gene: TRBJ1-2; CDR3 protein: CASSAGQGTSGYTF; CDR3 DNA: TGTGCCAGCAGTGCCGGACAGGGGACCTCTGGCTACACCTTC
V gene: TRBV6-5; CDR3 length: 13; clone size: -; D gene: -; J gene: TRBJ2-2; CDR3 protein: CASSSTTTGELFF; CDR3 DNA: TGTGCCAGCAGTTCCACTACCACCGGGGAGCTGTTTTTT
V gene: TRBV5-4; CDR3 length: 13; clone size: -; D gene: -; J gene: TRBJ1-1; CDR3 protein: CASSNQANTEAFF; CDR3 DNA: TGTGCCAGCAGCAACCAAGCAAACACTGAAGCTTTCTTT
V gene: TRBV5-1; CDR3 length: 14; clone size: -; D gene: TRBD1; J gene: TRBJ1-4; CDR3 protein: CASSLARGDEKLFF; CDR3 DNA: TGCGCCAGCAGCTTGGCCAGGGGGGACGAAAAACTGTTTTTT
V gene: TRBV6-5; CDR3 length: 14; clone size: -; D gene: -; J gene: TRBJ1-5; CDR3 protein: CASTLSRGNQPQHF; CDR3 DNA: TGTGCCAGCACCCTCAGCCGGGGCAATCAGCCCCAGCATTTT
V gene: TRBV3-1/TRBV3-2; CDR3 length: 17; clone size: -; D gene: -; J gene: TRBJ1-4; CDR3 protein: CASSQSQGSPRDEKLFF; CDR3 DNA: TGTGCCAGCAGCCAATCCCAGGGCTCTCCCAGAGATGAAAAACTGTTTTTT
V gene: TRBV19; CDR3 length: 14; clone size: -; D gene: TRBD1; J gene: TRBJ1-5; CDR3 protein: CAAQQGVGNQPQHF; CDR3 DNA: TGTGCCGCCCAGCAGGGGGTGGGCAATCAGCCCCAGCATTTT
V gene: TRBV19; CDR3 length: 16; clone size: -; D gene: TRBD1; J gene: TRBJ2-4; CDR3 protein: CARRGDRGEAKNIQYF; CDR3 DNA: TGTGCCCGTAGGGGGGACAGGGGGGAGGCCAAAAACATTCAGTACTTC
V gene: TRBV7-9; CDR3 length: 12; clone size: -; D gene: -; J gene: TRBJ1-1; CDR3 protein: CASSFSNTEAFF; CDR3 DNA: TGTGCCAGCAGCTTTAGTAACACTGAAGCTTTCTTT
V gene: TRBV19; CDR3 length: 15; clone size: -; D gene: TRBD2; J gene: TRBJ2-5; CDR3 protein: CASKTSGRPGETQYF; CDR3 DNA: TGTGCCAGTAAGACTAGCGGGAGGCCGGGGGAGACCCAGTACTTC
V gene: TRBV2; CDR3 length: 13; clone size: -; D gene: TRBD1; J gene: TRBJ1-4; CDR3 protein: CASSGTGAEKLFF; CDR3 DNA: TGTGCCAGCAGTGGGACAGGGGCCGAAAAACTGTTTTTT
V gene: TRBV6-5; CDR3 length: 14; clone size: -; D gene: -; J gene: TRBJ1-6; CDR3 protein: CASSLTGSNSPLHF; CDR3 DNA: TGTGCCAGCAGTCTTACGGGGTCGAATTCACCCCTCCACTTT
V gene: TRBV5-1; CDR3 length: 19; clone size: -; D gene: -; J gene: TRBJ1-6; CDR3 protein: CASSTGNIPGSSYNSPLHF; CDR3 DNA: TGCGCCAGCAGTACCGGGAACATTCCGGGAAGCTCCTATAATTCACCCCTCCACTTT
V gene: TRBV2; CDR3 length: 13; clone size: -; D gene: -; J gene: TRBJ1-6; CDR3 protein: CASIKTVNSPLHF; CDR3 DNA: TGTGCCAGCATAAAGACAGTTAATTCACCCCTCCACTTT
V gene: TRBV19; CDR3 length: 13; clone size: -; D gene: TRBD1; J gene: TRBJ1-2; CDR3 protein: CASSMNSGGGYTF; CDR3 DNA: TGTGCCAGTAGTATGAATTCAGGGGGTGGCTACACCTTC
V gene: TRBV28; CDR3 length: 14; clone size: -; D gene: TRBD1; J gene: TRBJ1-2; CDR3 protein: CASSFAGGAYGYTF; CDR3 DNA: TGTGCCAGCAGTTTCGCAGGGGGCGCCTATGGCTACACCTTC
V gene: TRBV9; CDR3 length: 12; clone size: -; D gene: -; J gene: TRBJ2-1; CDR3 protein: CASRKGVHEQFF; CDR3 DNA: TGTGCCAGCAGGAAGGGGGTTCATGAGCAGTTCTTC
V gene: TRBV3-1/TRBV3-2; CDR3 length: 15; clone size: few; D gene: TRBD2; J gene: TRBJ2-3; CDR3 protein: CASSQASGSSDTQYF; CDR3 DNA: TGTGCCAGCAGCCAGGCTAGCGGGAGCTCAGATACGCAGTATTTT
V gene: TRBV28; CDR3 length: 13; clone size: -; D gene: TRBD2; J gene: TRBJ2-7; CDR3 protein: CAINGGGPYEQYF; CDR3 DNA: TGTGCCATTAACGGGGGGGGCCCCTACGAGCAGTACTTC
V gene: TRBV28; CDR3 length: 15; clone size: -; D gene: TRBD1; J gene: TRBJ1-5; CDR3 protein: CASRSSDRDNQPQHF; CDR3 DNA: TGTGCCAGCAGATCCTCCGACAGGGACAATCAGCCCCAGCATTTT
V gene: TRBV6-1; CDR3 length: 17; clone size: -; D gene: -; J gene: TRBJ2-6; CDR3 protein: CASSEQGPATGANVLTF; CDR3 DNA: TGTGCCAGCAGTGAGCAGGGGCCCGCTACTGGGGCCAACGTCCTGACTTTC
V gene: TRBV14; CDR3 length: 14; clone size: -; D gene: -; J gene: TRBJ2-3; CDR3 protein: CASSRRLEADTQYF; CDR3 DNA: TGTGCCAGCAGCCGGAGGCTAGAAGCAGATACGCAGTATTTT
V gene: TRBV9; CDR3 length: 15; clone size: -; D gene: -; J gene: TRBJ1-4; CDR3 protein: CASNRAGGVNEKLFF; CDR3 DNA: TGTGCCAGCAATCGGGCAGGAGGTGTCAATGAAAAACTGTTTTTT
V gene: TRBV9; CDR3 length: 16; clone size: -; D gene: TRBD2; J gene: TRBJ2-7; CDR3 protein: CASSVEPSGLSYEQYF; CDR3 DNA: TGTGCCAGCAGCGTAGAGCCTAGCGGACTTTCCTACGAGCAGTACTTC
V gene: TRBV12-3/TRBV12-4; CDR3 length: 13; clone size: -; D gene: -; J gene: TRBJ1-1; CDR3 protein: CASSFGGNTEAFF; CDR3 DNA: TGTGCCAGCAGTTTCGGCGGGAACACTGAAGCTTTCTTT
V gene: TRBV11-3; CDR3 length: 14; clone size: once; D gene: TRBD1; J gene: TRBJ1-2; CDR3 protein: CASSPGGRIYGYTF; CDR3 DNA: TGTGCCAGCAGCCCAGGGGGTAGGATCTATGGCTACACCTTC
V gene: TRBV6-5; CDR3 length: 15; clone size: few; D gene: -; J gene: TRBJ1-5; CDR3 protein: CASSPPRSEDQPQHF; CDR3 DNA: TGTGCCAGCAGTCCCCCTAGGTCTGAGGATCAGCCCCAGCATTTT
V gene: TRBV3-1/TRBV3-2; CDR3 length: 12; clone size: -; D gene: -; J gene: TRBJ2-7; CDR3 protein: CASSQVGGEQYF; CDR3 DNA: TGTGCCAGCAGCCAAGTGGGGGGCGAGCAGTACTTC
V gene: TRBV5-1; CDR3 length: 15; clone size: -; D gene: TRBD2; J gene: TRBJ2-1; CDR3 protein: CASSPTSGRVNEQFF; CDR3 DNA: TGCGCCAGCAGCCCGACTAGCGGGAGGGTCAATGAGCAGTTCTTC
V gene: TRBV6-6; CDR3 length: 16; clone size: -; D gene: -; J gene: TRBJ1-6; CDR3 protein: CASSPLSRRGNSPLHF; CDR3 DNA: TGTGCCAGCAGTCCCCTATCCCGCAGGGGTAATTCACCCCTCCACTTT
V gene: TRBV27; CDR3 length: 15; clone size: -; D gene: -; J gene: TRBJ1-2; CDR3 protein: CASSAKQSTNYGYTF; CDR3 DNA: TGTGCCAGCAGTGCAAAACAGAGTACTAACTATGGCTACACCTTC
V gene: TRBV3-1/TRBV3-2; CDR3 length: 14; clone size: -; D gene: -; J gene: TRBJ1-1; CDR3 protein: CASSQIGGVSEAFF; CDR3 DNA: TGTGCCAGCAGCCAAATTGGGGGCGTGTCTGAAGCTTTCTTT
V gene: TRBV5-4; CDR3 length: 14; clone size: many; D gene: -; J gene: TRBJ1-2; CDR3 protein: CASNQGGFDYGYTF; CDR3 DNA: TGTGCCAGCAATCAGGGAGGATTTGACTATGGCTACACCTTC
V gene: TRBV5-1; CDR3 length: 15; clone size: -; D gene: TRBD2; J gene: TRBJ2-1; CDR3 protein: CASSLVASGGNEQFF; CDR3 DNA: TGCGCCAGCAGCTTGGTGGCTAGCGGGGGAAATGAGCAGTTCTTC
V gene: TRBV27; CDR3 length: 16; clone size: -; D gene: TRBD1; J gene: TRBJ1-5; CDR3 protein: CASSSSKQGVNQPQHF; CDR3 DNA: TGTGCCAGCAGTTCCTCAAAACAGGGGGTTAATCAGCCCCAGCATTTT
V gene: TRBV7-2; CDR3 length: 14; clone size: -; D gene: TRBD1; J gene: TRBJ1-2; CDR3 protein: CASSLGQGNYGYTF; CDR3 DNA: TGTGCCAGCAGCCTAGGACAGGGCAACTATGGCTACACCTTC
V gene: TRBV21-1; CDR3 length: 9; clone size: -; D gene: -; J gene: TRBJ1-3; CDR3 protein: CAISGAIYF; CDR3 DNA: TGTGCCATATCAGGGGCCATATATTTT
V gene: TRBV5-1; CDR3 length: 14; clone size: -; D gene: -; J gene: TRBJ1-4; CDR3 protein: CASSLAATNEKLFF; CDR3 DNA: TGCGCCAGCAGCTTGGCCGCAACTAATGAAAAACTGTTTTTT
V gene: TRBV28; CDR3 length: 16; clone size: -; D gene: TRBD1; J gene: TRBJ1-4; CDR3 protein: CASRESQGISNEKLFF; CDR3 DNA: TGTGCCAGCAGGGAGTCACAGGGGATCTCTAATGAAAAACTGTTTTTT
V gene: TRBV6-6; CDR3 length: 15; clone size: -; D gene: TRBD2; J gene: TRBJ2-5; CDR3 protein: CASSYPGLGKETQYF; CDR3 DNA: TGTGCCAGCAGTTACCCGGGACTAGGGAAAGAGACCCAGTACTTC
V gene: TRBV4-1; CDR3 length: 14; clone size: once; D gene: -; J gene: TRBJ1-2; CDR3 protein: CASSQARGGYGYTF; CDR3 DNA: TGCGCCAGCAGCCAAGCCCGGGGGGGGTATGGCTACACCTTC
V gene: TRBV5-1; CDR3 length: 14; clone size: -; D gene: TRBD1; J gene: TRBJ1-1; CDR3 protein: CASSVMTGDSEAFF; CDR3 DNA: TGCGCCAGCAGCGTGATGACAGGGGATTCTGAAGCTTTCTTT